Listed below are T cell receptor beta chains from one sample, sequenced in a study of T cell repertoires in cytomegalovirus infection. TCRdb fed the reads into MiXCR, producing one record per CDR3 protein. The data show 450,000 to 550,000 distinct CDR3 sequences, approximately 42% seen once. The antigens these receptors bind are not known. The source material was cultured PBMCs, sampled from culture after CMV antigen stimulation. Receptors originate from a human donor in good health (CMV status not recorded). Some clones in this sample may be carry-over from other donors' samples. The CDR3 runs from the conserved cysteine through the conserved F or W. A D gene is named only where the DNA matches it firmly. Clone size is not always given. Where it is, it says once, few, many or a class for expanded clones.

J gene: TRBJ2-1
clone size: NA
V gene: TRBV7-9
D gene: NA
CDR3 protein: CASSLSQRVYNEQFF
CDR3 DNA: TGTGCCAGCAGCTTAAGCCAGCGGGTCTACAATGAGCAGTTCTTC

J gene: TRBJ1-1
clone size: NA
V gene: TRBV19
D gene: NA
CDR3 protein: CASQGTLLSEAFF
CDR3 DNA: TGTGCCAGTCAAGGGACACTGTTATCTGAAGCTTTCTTT

J gene: TRBJ1-5
clone size: few
V gene: TRBV7-2
D gene: NA
CDR3 protein: CASRHDRYSNQPQHF
CDR3 DNA: TGTGCCAGCAGACATGACAGGTATAGCAATCAGCCCCAGCATTTT

J gene: TRBJ2-2
clone size: NA
V gene: TRBV15
D gene: NA
CDR3 protein: CATSPTGNTGELFF
CDR3 DNA: TGTGCCACCAGCCCGACAGGCAACACCGGGGAGCTGTTTTTT

J gene: TRBJ2-7
clone size: NA
V gene: TRBV11-1
D gene: TRBD2
CDR3 protein: CASSLAGTGGLLSYEQYF
CDR3 DNA: TGTGCCAGCAGCTTAGCGGGGACGGGGGGATTGCTCTCCTACGAGCAGTACTTC

J gene: TRBJ2-1
clone size: NA
V gene: TRBV7-2
D gene: NA
CDR3 protein: CASSSLGAGSSYNEQFF
CDR3 DNA: TGTGCCAGCAGCTCTCTCGGGGCGGGGAGCTCCTACAATGAGCAGTTCTTC

J gene: TRBJ2-5
clone size: NA
V gene: TRBV29-1
D gene: TRBD2
CDR3 protein: CSVVAGTSGETQYF
CDR3 DNA: TGCAGCGTTGTAGCCGGGACTAGCGGAGAGACCCAGTACTTC

J gene: TRBJ2-7
clone size: NA
V gene: TRBV6-2/TRBV6-3
D gene: TRBD1
CDR3 protein: CASSSPGQTKYEQYF
CDR3 DNA: TGTGCCAGCAGTTCTCCGGGACAGACTAAGTACGAGCAGTACTTC

J gene: TRBJ2-7
clone size: NA
V gene: TRBV7-2
D gene: NA
CDR3 protein: CASSFGGGAYEQYF
CDR3 DNA: TGTGCCAGCAGCTTTGGGGGAGGAGCCTACGAGCAGTACTTC

J gene: TRBJ2-3
clone size: few
V gene: TRBV10-3
D gene: TRBD2
CDR3 protein: CAIGGLAGDTDTQYF
CDR3 DNA: TGTGCCATCGGAGGACTAGCGGGGGACACAGATACGCAGTATTTT

J gene: TRBJ1-1
clone size: NA
V gene: TRBV6-4
D gene: NA
CDR3 protein: CASSDDLGGGTEAFF
CDR3 DNA: TGTGCCAGCAGTGACGACTTGGGGGGTGGAACTGAAGCTTTCTTT

J gene: TRBJ2-3
clone size: NA
V gene: TRBV6-5
D gene: TRBD2
CDR3 protein: CASSWTSGGADTQYF
CDR3 DNA: TGTGCCAGCAGTTGGACTAGCGGGGGGGCAGATACGCAGTATTTT

J gene: TRBJ2-1
clone size: NA
V gene: TRBV28
D gene: TRBD2
CDR3 protein: CATCRTSRYNEQFF
CDR3 DNA: TGTGCCACCTGCCGGACTAGCCGCTACAATGAGCAGTTCTTC

J gene: TRBJ2-7
clone size: few
V gene: TRBV4-1
D gene: TRBD1
CDR3 protein: CASSRPGQTYEQYF
CDR3 DNA: TGCGCCAGCAGCCGTCCGGGACAGACCTACGAGCAGTACTTC

J gene: TRBJ2-7
clone size: many
V gene: TRBV7-2
D gene: NA
CDR3 protein: CASSLVVGPSYEQYF
CDR3 DNA: TGTGCCAGCAGCTTAGTCGTGGGACCCTCCTACGAGCAGTACTTC

J gene: TRBJ1-2
clone size: few
V gene: TRBV5-4
D gene: TRBD1
CDR3 protein: CASSLGGQGYGYTF
CDR3 DNA: TGTGCCAGCAGCTTGGGCGGACAGGGGTATGGCTACACCTTC

J gene: TRBJ1-2
clone size: NA
V gene: TRBV2
D gene: TRBD1
CDR3 protein: CASKGQAYGYTF
CDR3 DNA: TGTGCCAGCAAAGGACAGGCGTATGGCTACACCTTC

J gene: TRBJ2-5
clone size: NA
V gene: TRBV11-2
D gene: NA
CDR3 protein: CASSPRQVQETQYF
CDR3 DNA: TGTGCCAGCAGCCCACGACAGGTACAAGAGACCCAGTACTTC

J gene: TRBJ2-5
clone size: NA
V gene: TRBV2
D gene: NA
CDR3 protein: CASSGTGEETQYF
CDR3 DNA: TGTGCCAGCAGTGGGACGGGCGAAGAGACCCAGTACTTC

J gene: TRBJ1-5
clone size: few
V gene: TRBV7-2
D gene: NA
CDR3 protein: CASSLRPALNQPQHF
CDR3 DNA: TGTGCCAGCAGCTTACGGCCCGCGCTCAATCAGCCCCAGCATTTT

J gene: TRBJ2-3
clone size: NA
V gene: TRBV4-1
D gene: NA
CDR3 protein: CASSQASAATDTQYF
CDR3 DNA: TGCGCCAGCAGCCAAGCGTCTGCCGCCACAGATACGCAGTATTTT

J gene: TRBJ2-1
clone size: NA
V gene: TRBV12-3/TRBV12-4
D gene: TRBD2
CDR3 protein: CASSPEAGGYNEQFF
CDR3 DNA: TGTGCCAGCAGTCCCGAGGCGGGGGGATACAATGAGCAGTTCTTC

J gene: TRBJ2-1
clone size: NA
V gene: TRBV14
D gene: TRBD2
CDR3 protein: CASSPTNGGAEEQFF
CDR3 DNA: TGTGCCAGCAGTCCCACCAACGGGGGGGCCGAGGAGCAGTTCTTC

J gene: TRBJ1-2
clone size: many
V gene: TRBV12-3/TRBV12-4
D gene: NA
CDR3 protein: CASSFRPGGYTF
CDR3 DNA: TGTGCCAGCAGTTTTAGGCCCGGTGGCTACACCTTC

J gene: TRBJ2-5
clone size: NA
V gene: TRBV24-1
D gene: NA
CDR3 protein: CATPVEAEAIQETQYF
CDR3 DNA: TGTGCCACCCCTGTTGAGGCCGAAGCGATTCAAGAGACCCAGTACTTC

J gene: TRBJ2-7
clone size: NA
V gene: TRBV4-3
D gene: TRBD2
CDR3 protein: CASSQAASSGGQGYEQYF
CDR3 DNA: TGCGCCAGCAGCCAAGCAGCATCGAGCGGGGGCCAGGGGTACGAGCAGTACTTC

J gene: TRBJ2-3
clone size: NA
V gene: TRBV6-6
D gene: NA
CDR3 protein: CASLRDPTPTDTQYF
CDR3 DNA: TGTGCCAGTTTGCGGGACCCCACACCCACAGATACGCAGTATTTT

J gene: TRBJ2-1
clone size: few
V gene: TRBV6-1
D gene: TRBD2
CDR3 protein: CASSSTGGAAYNEQFF
CDR3 DNA: TGTGCCAGCAGTTCCACGGGGGGGGCGGCCTACAATGAGCAGTTCTTC

J gene: TRBJ2-4
clone size: NA
V gene: TRBV12-3/TRBV12-4
D gene: NA
CDR3 protein: CASSFLVPNIQYF
CDR3 DNA: TGTGCCAGCAGTTTTCTCGTTCCAAACATTCAGTACTTC

J gene: TRBJ2-2
clone size: few
V gene: TRBV6-6
D gene: NA
CDR3 protein: CATPGFANTGELFF
CDR3 DNA: TGTGCCACCCCAGGGTTCGCGAACACCGGGGAGCTGTTTTTT

J gene: TRBJ2-3
clone size: few
V gene: TRBV7-8
D gene: NA
CDR3 protein: CASSLRRPSTDTQYF
CDR3 DNA: TGTGCCAGCAGCTTAAGGAGGCCTAGCACAGATACGCAGTATTTT

J gene: TRBJ1-2
clone size: NA
V gene: TRBV7-2
D gene: NA
CDR3 protein: CASSFLQGHYGYTF
CDR3 DNA: TGTGCCAGCAGCTTTCTACAGGGTCACTATGGCTACACCTTC

J gene: TRBJ2-7
clone size: few
V gene: TRBV12-3/TRBV12-4
D gene: NA
CDR3 protein: CASSYRPAQQYF
CDR3 DNA: TGTGCCAGCAGTTATCGACCCGCACAGCAGTACTTC

J gene: TRBJ2-1
clone size: NA
V gene: TRBV7-8
D gene: TRBD2
CDR3 protein: CASSLLAGGVNEQFF
CDR3 DNA: TGTGCCAGCAGCTTATTGGCGGGAGGGGTAAATGAGCAGTTCTTC

J gene: TRBJ2-1
clone size: NA
V gene: TRBV20-1
D gene: NA
CDR3 protein: CSARLPGMNEQFF
CDR3 DNA: TGCAGTGCTAGACTCCCAGGGATGAATGAGCAGTTCTTC

J gene: TRBJ1-4
clone size: NA
V gene: TRBV7-8
D gene: NA
CDR3 protein: CASSLLSPRARGNEKLFF
CDR3 DNA: TGTGCCAGCAGCTTACTTTCCCCGAGGGCGAGGGGAAATGAAAAACTGTTTTTT

J gene: TRBJ2-2
clone size: NA
V gene: TRBV6-5
D gene: TRBD2
CDR3 protein: CASSRRGGRFVGELFF
CDR3 DNA: TGTGCCAGCAGCCGTCGGGGCGGGAGGTTCGTCGGGGAGCTGTTTTTT

J gene: TRBJ1-1
clone size: NA
V gene: TRBV19
D gene: NA
CDR3 protein: CASSIVVGLSEAFF
CDR3 DNA: TGTGCCAGTAGTATAGTAGTAGGTCTGAGTGAAGCTTTCTTT

J gene: TRBJ1-1
clone size: few
V gene: TRBV7-2
D gene: TRBD1
CDR3 protein: CASSRQGVTEAFF
CDR3 DNA: TGTGCCAGCAGCCGACAGGGAGTCACTGAAGCTTTCTTT

J gene: TRBJ2-1
clone size: few
V gene: TRBV4-1
D gene: NA
CDR3 protein: CASALGSAIYNEQFF
CDR3 DNA: TGCGCCAGCGCTCTGGGGTCCGCGATATACAATGAGCAGTTCTTC

J gene: TRBJ1-2
clone size: NA
V gene: TRBV20-1
D gene: NA
CDR3 protein: CSPRSVDTYGYTF
CDR3 DNA: TGCAGCCCGCGCTCCGTGGATACCTATGGCTACACCTTC

J gene: TRBJ2-2
clone size: few
V gene: TRBV6-6
D gene: NA
CDR3 protein: CASRLSGHINTNTGELFF
CDR3 DNA: TGTGCCAGCAGACTATCGGGACACATAAACACGAACACCGGGGAGCTGTTTTTT

J gene: TRBJ2-7
clone size: NA
V gene: TRBV7-8
D gene: TRBD2
CDR3 protein: CASSLAPASGTYEQYF
CDR3 DNA: TGTGCCAGCAGCTTAGCGCCGGCTAGCGGGACCTACGAGCAGTACTTC